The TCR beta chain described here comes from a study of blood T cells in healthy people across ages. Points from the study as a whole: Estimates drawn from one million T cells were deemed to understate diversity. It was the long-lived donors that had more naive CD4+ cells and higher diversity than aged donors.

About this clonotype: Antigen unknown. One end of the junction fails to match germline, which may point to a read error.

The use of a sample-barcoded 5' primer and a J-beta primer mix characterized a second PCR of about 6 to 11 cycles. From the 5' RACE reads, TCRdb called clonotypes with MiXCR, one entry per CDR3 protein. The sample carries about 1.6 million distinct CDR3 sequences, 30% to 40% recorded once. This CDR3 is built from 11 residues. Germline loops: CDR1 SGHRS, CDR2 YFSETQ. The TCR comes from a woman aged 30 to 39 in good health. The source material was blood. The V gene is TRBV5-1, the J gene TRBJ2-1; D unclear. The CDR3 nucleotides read TGCGCCAGCAGCGCCCGTGATGAGCGGTTCTTC. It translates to CASSARDERFF.